This TCR beta chain was identified during a study of CD8 T cells in ankylosing spondylitis (dated by TCRdb to between 2016 and 2019). Background for the entire study: T cell receptor beta repertoires were profiled in healthy donors and ankylosing spondylitis patients so that disease-linked TCR variants could be found. In total, the full study cohort was made up of 95 to 110 healthy donors and 20 to 25 ankylosing spondylitis patients. Peripheral blood was sampled, and synovial fluid was also collected from ankylosing spondylitis patients.

The instrument given in TCRdb is Illumina HiSeq 2500. Quantitative 5'-RACE with molecular barcodes was the method used to prepare the TCR beta libraries. The original methods were these. To identify disease-linked TCR variants, a new computational method was used, one built on a probabilistic model of VDJ rearrangement. Through fastp at Q25 and MiXCR, TCRdb rebuilt clones from the public reads, retaining in-frame beta chains. Each CDR3 protein gets just one entry, which takes the most common genes and DNA from the rows behind it. None of the V and J calls come from the authors' own analysis; TCRdb made them. Counted in this sample were 250,000 to 350,000 distinct CDR3 sequences; around 21% of them appeared once. The leading ten clones occupy roughly 3.4% of the sample. The research as a whole found: Some of the motif variants had been reported before in the synovial fluid and blood of reactive arthritis patients, a finding that suggests common disease-initiation mechanisms. Blood from ankylosing spondylitis patients appeared to be characterized by a TCR beta motif composed of eight highly homologous amino acid variants. The disease-linked clones were reported to be significantly enriched in matched synovial fluid samples from ankylosing spondylitis patients. A CD8+ phenotype was shown by the disease-linked clones, which were found at relatively low frequencies in peripheral blood.

Spanning cysteine to phenylalanine, the CDR3 consists of 15 amino acids. Solely the CDR3 DNA is kept, with 45 bases framed from the first base. V is clipped by 6 bases and J by 1 base, and the sequence between their germline boundaries is 16 bases long. The CDR1 and CDR2 encoded by the germline V gene are SGHRS and YFSETQ. This clonotype was seen only a few times. This receptor's antigen is unknown. Base qualities were left out, and no much larger clone turns up one base away. The sequence came from a female donor with ankylosing spondylitis or in good health (not recorded which). The sequence links TRBV5-1 to TRBJ1-1; a tentative D match to TRBD1 spans 6 bases. Sequencing was performed on blood, either unsorted or a sorted T cell fraction (not recorded which). The nucleotides are TGCGCCAGCACCCGCACGGGGGACACGAACACTGAAGCTTTCTTT. Its coded protein is CASTRTGDTNTEAFF.